A single sample is the source of the 27 T cell receptor beta chains below, sequenced in a study of T cell changes during pregnancy in multiple sclerosis. Clones were read by immunoSEQ multiplex PCR, and TCRdb kept only the in-frame ones, dropping some. The sample includes roughly 80,000 clones, approximately 90% of them seen just once. The sample consisted of peripheral blood, taken before pregnancy. The receptor source for this set is a female donor with multiple sclerosis, enrolled in a pregnancy study.

This chain connects TRBV28 to TRBJ2-7; 7 bases fit TRBD1. The CDR3 length is 12 residues. The V gene's germline CDR1 is MDHEN and CDR2 SYDVKM. V was pared by 5 bases and J by 4 bases, with 2 bases of the junction left unmatched. The CDR3: CASSDRVYEQYF. CDR3 nucleotide sequence: TGTGCCAGCAGTGACAGGGTGTACGAGCAGTACTTC.

The genes are TRBV27 and TRBJ2-7; possible D gene TRBD2, 6 bases. Germline assignment: CDR1 MNHEY and CDR2 SMNVEV (reference sequence). V dropped 0 bases and J dropped 1 base, with 7 bases sitting between them. The CDR3 runs 14 residues. In nucleotides, the CDR3 is TGTGCCAGCAGTTTATCTCTAGCGTCCTACGAGCAGTACTTC. This translates into CASSLSLASYEQYF.

The genes are TRBV2 and TRBJ2-1; 11 nucleotides line up with TRBD2. J was trimmed by 9 bases and V by 8 bases; bases with no gene match: 12. This CDR3 region has 15 residues. Germline V gene sequence: CDR1 SNHLY, CDR2 FYNNEI. The CDR3 region is CASLTTSGSRAEQFF. The CDR3 DNA reads as TGTGCCAGCCTTACCACTAGCGGGAGTCGGGCTGAGCAGTTCTTC.

This clone was recorded a few times. This chain links TRBV19 with TRBJ1-5, with D possibly being TRBD1 (5 bases). V lost 3 bases, J lost 4 bases, and 22 bases lay in between. CDR1 and CDR2 (germline): LNHDA, SQIVND (reference sequence). The CDR3 extends over 18 amino acids. The CDR3 nucleotides read TGTGCCAGTAGTATTGGTTCTAGGGGCCGCCTCGGGAATCAGCCCCAGCATTTT. It specifies CASSIGSRGRLGNQPQHF.

V usage is TRBV7-9 and J usage is TRBJ1-2, with TRBD1 identical over 12 bases. There are 14 residues in the CDR3. Germline loops: CDR1 SEHNR, CDR2 FQNEAQ (reference sequence). With 3 bases clipped from V and 8 bases from J, the junction kept 4 bases outside the gene matches. CDR3 DNA: TGTGCCAGCAGCTTGGGGGACAGGGGGCTCGGCTACACCTTC. The encoded protein is CASSLGDRGLGYTF.

The V and J genes are TRBV29-1 and TRBJ2-1, with 10 nucleotides matching TRBD2. There are 18 residues in the CDR3. V lost 3 bases to trimming and J lost 0 bases; unmatched junction nucleotides: 11. Germline-derived CDR1 and CDR2 are SQVTM and ANQGSEA. This CDR3 is CSVDDWTSGESSYNEQFF. As DNA, the CDR3 is TGCAGCGTTGACGACTGGACTAGCGGAGAGAGCTCCTACAATGAGCAGTTCTTC.

The chain carries TRBV11-2 and TRBJ1-1; D is ambiguous. CDR1 SGHAT and CDR2 FQNNGV come from the germline V gene. The V end was cut by 3 bases, the J end by 2 bases, with 10 bases between. The CDR3 length is 14 residues. In DNA form, the CDR3 reads TGTGCCAGCAGCTTCGCGAAAAGCAACACTGAAGCTTTCTTT. The encoded protein is CASSFAKSNTEAFF.

This chain uses TRBV27 with TRBJ2-2; no reliable D call. The germline gives CDR1 MNHEY, CDR2 SMNVEV (reference sequence). Trimming stripped 3 bases from V and 6 bases from J, with 5 bases between. The CDR3 covers 12 residues. The CDR3 loop is CASSFRAGELFF. The DNA for the CDR3 is TGTGCCAGCAGTTTTCGCGCCGGGGAGCTGTTTTTT.

The chain is built from TRBV7-2 and TRBJ2-5; the D gene is possibly TRBD1 (5 bases). Germline V gives CDR1 SGHTA, CDR2 FQGNSA. V gave up 7 bases and J gave up 6 bases, with 15 bases separating them. CDR3 length: 13 amino acids. As DNA, the CDR3 is TGTGCCAGCACCCTAGGGGTGAAAAAGACCCAGTACTTC. This encodes CASTLGVKKTQYF. Based on the CDR3 plus reference TRBV7-2 and TRBJ2-5, the full variable domain is GAGVSQSPSNKVTEKGKDVELRCDPISGHTALYWYRQSLGQGLEFLIYFQGNSAPDKSGLPSDRFSAERTGGSVSTLTIQRTQQEDSAVYLCASTLGVKKTQYFGPGTRLLVL.

V is TRBV30 and J is TRBJ2-5; D is perhaps TRBD1 (5 bases). Deletions cut 5 bases from V and 3 bases from J, with 7 bases between. Germline V CDR1 and CDR2: GTSNPN, SVGIG (reference sequence). The CDR3 contains 11 residues. The CDR3 sequence: CAWAGKETQYF. CDR3 coding DNA: TGTGCCTGGGCAGGGAAAGAGACCCAGTACTTC.

The chain combines TRBV13 with TRBJ2-7, with 9 bases lining up with TRBD2. Per the germline V gene, CDR1 is PRHDT and CDR2 is FYEKMQ (reference sequence). The CDR3 sequence is 17 residues long. The trim removed 0 bases at V and 3 bases at J, leaving 9 bases unmatched. CDR3 protein: CASSLGTQREVNYEQYF. CDR3 nucleotides: TGTGCCAGCAGCTTAGGGACCCAGCGGGAGGTGAACTACGAGCAGTACTTC. The entire variable domain, with the rest obtained from reference TRBV13 and TRBJ2-7, is as follows: AAGVIQSPRHLIKEKRETATLKCYPIPRHDTVYWYQQGPGQDPQFLISFYEKMQSDKGSIPDRFSAQQFSDYHSELNMSSLELGDSALYFCASSLGTQREVNYEQYFGPGTRLTVT.

In its sample, this clone was seen once. V gene TRBV6-5 combines with J gene TRBJ1-5; 8 bases line up with TRBD1. V was clipped by 5 bases and J by 2 bases; unmatched bases: 5. Germline loops: CDR1 MNHEY, CDR2 SVGAGI. This CDR3 comprises 15 residues. CDR3 sequence (DNA): TGTGCCAGCAGTAAGCAGGGGGCCGGCAATCAGCCCCAGCATTTT. Translating gives CASSKQGAGNQPQHF.

The gene calls are TRBV19 and TRBJ2-3, with 7 nucleotides matching TRBD2. CDR1 is LNHDA and CDR2 is SQIVND in the germline V gene (reference sequence). V trimming: 6 bases; J trimming: 3 bases; junction bases outside the gene matches: 9. The CDR3 length is 15 residues. CDR3 bases: TGTGCCAGTAGCCCCGCGCGGGAGCAAACAGATACGCAGTATTTT. Translated, it gives CASSPAREQTDTQYF.

The chain is built from TRBV28 and TRBJ2-2; 10 nucleotides align to TRBD2. Germline CDR1 and CDR2: MDHEN and SYDVKM. This CDR3 has 17 residues. Trimming at V came to 1 base and at J to 6 bases, leaving 8 bases not matched to a gene. The CDR3 spells CASSLSGLADFAGELFF. The CDR3 DNA is TGTGCCAGCAGTTTATCTGGACTAGCGGATTTCGCCGGGGAGCTGTTTTTT.

This chain joins TRBV4-1 and TRBJ2-3; no definite D call. V shed 1 base and J shed 2 bases, with 10 bases lying between them. The CDR3 extends over 15 amino acids. Germline CDR1 and CDR2: MGHRA and YSYEKL. The CDR3 protein is CASSQGPGPTDTQYF. The CDR3 nucleotides read TGCGCCAGCAGCCAAGGGCCAGGCCCCACAGATACGCAGTATTTT.

The V call is TRBV4-2, the J call TRBJ2-7; 7 nucleotides line up with TRBD1. The CDR3 is 15 residues long. With 4 bases clipped from V and 3 bases from J, the junction kept 9 bases outside the gene matches. Germline CDR1 and CDR2: LGHNA and YNFKEQ. CDR3 in amino acids: CASSPDRVAVYEQYF. The CDR3 nucleotides read TGTGCCAGCAGCCCAGACAGGGTTGCGGTCTACGAGCAGTACTTC.

The rearrangement links TRBV7-9 to TRBJ1-4; D is uncertain. This CDR3 has 13 amino acids. The V end was cut by 1 base, the J end by 7 bases, with 7 bases between. Germline CDR1 is SEHNR and CDR2 is FQNEAQ (reference sequence). The CDR3 region is CASSLGTVEKLFF. The CDR3 DNA reads TGTGCCAGCAGCTTAGGTACGGTTGAAAAACTGTTTTTT.

The chain uses TRBV4-3 and TRBJ2-4, with D possibly TRBD2 on 6 matching bases. The ends were cut back, 0 bases at V and 0 bases at J, with 12 bases in the middle. CDR3 length: 17 amino acids. Looked up from germline, CDR1 is LGHNA and CDR2 is YSLEER. The DNA of the CDR3 is TGCGCCAGCAGCCAAGATTGGGGCGGGATAGCCAAAAACATTCAGTACTTC. It codes for CASSQDWGGIAKNIQYF.

The V and J genes are TRBV4-2 and TRBJ1-1; no clear D gene. V lost 1 base to trimming and J lost 10 bases, with 7 bases between them. This CDR3 comprises 11 residues. Germline V CDR1 and CDR2: LGHNA, YNFKEQ. CDR3 region: CASSQGPLAFF. In DNA, the CDR3 is TGTGCCAGCAGCCAAGGTCCCTTAGCTTTCTTT.

The chain links TRBV19 to TRBJ2-1; TRBD2 aligns across 8 bases. Trimming took 2 bases from V and 5 from J; bases not matched to a gene: 5. This CDR3 comprises 15 residues. Germline CDR1 and CDR2: LNHDA and SQIVND (reference sequence). The CDR3, as DNA: TGTGCCAGTAGTATAATGGGACTAGGCCACAATGAGCAGTTCTTC. Protein sequence: CASSIMGLGHNEQFF.

The chain links TRBV19 to TRBJ2-3, with D uncertain. The CDR3 covers 13 residues. Germline assignment: CDR1 LNHDA and CDR2 SQIVND (reference sequence). Trimming took off 2 bases at V and 1 base at J, with 4 bases between the two ends. CDR3 region: CASSIRGTDTQYF. The CDR3 DNA is TGTGCCAGTAGTATAAGAGGCACAGATACGCAGTATTTT.

The V call is TRBV19, the J call TRBJ2-5; possibly TRBD2 for D (6 bases). The CDR3 is 14 residues long. From germline, CDR1 is LNHDA and CDR2 SQIVND (reference sequence). Between the trimmed V and J ends, which lost 8 bases and 5 bases, there was a span of 18 bases. CDR3 region: CASGGVIGTETQYF. In DNA, the CDR3 is TGTGCCAGTGGAGGGGTGATTGGGACGGAGACCCAGTACTTC.

The chain combines TRBV27 with TRBJ2-7; D is uncertain. CDR1 and CDR2 (germline): MNHEY, SMNVEV (reference sequence). V was cut by 5 bases and J by 0 bases, with 8 bases left in between. CDR3 length equals 13 residues. The CDR3 region is CASSIQASYEQYF. The CDR3 DNA reads as TGTGCCAGCAGTATCCAGGCCTCCTACGAGCAGTACTTC.

The V call is TRBV9, the J call TRBJ1-4; possibly TRBD1 for D (5 bases). Trimming shortened V by 3 bases and J by 7 bases, and 16 bases separated the two germline ends. Germline V lookup: CDR1 SGDLS, CDR2 YYNGEE. This CDR3 is 15 amino acids long. DNA of the CDR3: TGTGCCAGCAGCGAGGGGACCTCGGGAGGTGAAAAACTGTTTTTT. It encodes CASSEGTSGGEKLFF. Based on the CDR3 plus reference TRBV9 and TRBJ1-4, the full variable domain is DSGVTQTPKHLITATGQRVTLRCSPRSGDLSVYWYQQSLDQGLQFLIQYYNGEERAKGNILERFSAQQFPDLHSELNLSSLELGDSALYFCASSEGTSGGEKLFFGSGTQLSVL.

J is TRBJ2-3 and V is TRBV7-6; 10 bases align to TRBD1. This CDR3 contains 18 residues. CDR1 and CDR2 from the germline V gene are SGHVS and FNYEAQ. Trimming at V came to 1 base and at J to 4 bases, leaving 11 bases not matched to a gene. The chain's CDR3 is CASSLGPTWGQGPDTQYF. The CDR3 DNA reads as TGTGCCAGCAGCTTAGGACCGACATGGGGACAGGGGCCAGATACGCAGTATTTT.

This clone has just a few counts. The chain combines TRBV7-9 with TRBJ2-3; possible D gene TRBD1, 6 bases. The V end lost 5 bases, the J end lost 10 bases, and 13 bases lay between the germline ends. The CDR3 covers 12 residues. Germline CDR1 is SEHNR and CDR2 is FQNEAQ (reference sequence). Here the CDR3 reads CASSPGAGAQYF. The CDR3 DNA reads TGTGCCAGCAGCCCAGGGGCTGGTGCGCAGTATTTT. The entire variable domain, with the rest obtained from reference TRBV7-9 and TRBJ2-3, is as follows: DTGVSQNPRHKITKRGQNVTFRCDPISEHNRLYWYRQTLGQGPEFLTYFQNEAQLEKSRLLSDRFSAERPKGSFSTLEIQRTEQGDSAMYLCASSPGAGAQYFGPGTRLTVL.

The genes are TRBV29-1 and TRBJ2-2, with 7 bases matching TRBD1. The CDR3 consists of 14 residues. Germline V lookup: CDR1 SQVTM, CDR2 ANQGSEA. The trim removed 7 bases at V and 0 bases at J, leaving 5 bases unmatched. CDR3 nucleotides: TGCAGCGGGGCCGGGACAGCGAACACCGGGGAGCTGTTTTTT. Translated: CSGAGTANTGELFF.